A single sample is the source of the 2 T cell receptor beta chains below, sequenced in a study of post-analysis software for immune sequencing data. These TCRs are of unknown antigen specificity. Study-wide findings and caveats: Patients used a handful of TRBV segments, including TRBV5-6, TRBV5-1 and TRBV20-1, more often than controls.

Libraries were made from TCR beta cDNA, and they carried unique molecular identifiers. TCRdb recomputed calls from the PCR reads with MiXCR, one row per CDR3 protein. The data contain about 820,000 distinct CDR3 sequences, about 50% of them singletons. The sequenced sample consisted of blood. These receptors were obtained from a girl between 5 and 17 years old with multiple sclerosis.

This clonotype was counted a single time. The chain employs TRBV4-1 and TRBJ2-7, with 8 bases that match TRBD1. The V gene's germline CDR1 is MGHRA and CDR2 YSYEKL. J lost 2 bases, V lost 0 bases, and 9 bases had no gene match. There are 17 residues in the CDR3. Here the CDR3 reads CASSQDLRTGRTYEQYF. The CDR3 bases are TGCGCCAGCAGCCAAGATTTAAGGACAGGGAGGACCTACGAGCAGTACTTC.

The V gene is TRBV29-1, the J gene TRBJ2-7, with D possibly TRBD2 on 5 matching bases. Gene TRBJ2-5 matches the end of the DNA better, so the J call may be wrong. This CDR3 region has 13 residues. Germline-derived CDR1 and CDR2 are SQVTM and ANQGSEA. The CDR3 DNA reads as TGCAGCGTTGTCGGGATGGGGAAAGAGACCCAGTACTTC. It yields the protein CSVVGMGKETQYF.